This entry features one T cell receptor beta chain sequence. The entry originates in a study of blood T cell repertoires in COVID-19. Study details: The United States, Italy and Spain supplied acute and convalescent COVID-19 samples. From T cells, B-cell-depleted T cells, or PBMCs came the material, which was cDNA or gDNA.

The germline CDR1 and CDR2 sequences are LNHNV and YYDKDF (reference sequence). CDR3 size: 15 residues. The V gene lost 0 bases and the J gene lost 4 bases, with 12 bases spanning the gap. Study processing details: Amplification with reference gene primers provided the estimates of nucleated cell counts. The data were produced by immunoSEQ multiplex PCR, yet TCRdb's version contains in-frame clones alone and is incomplete. Clone size and V and J calls were adopted from that table, with D and trimming inferred from the DNA. In the table there are roughly 190,000 clones, around 89% of which are singletons.

The sequenced material came from peripheral blood. The receptor was isolated from a man in his forties with active or convalescent COVID-19. The chain uses TRBV15 and TRBJ1-1, with D tentatively TRBD1 (6 bases). CDR3 sequence reads: CATSRDGQGSTEAFF. The DNA of the CDR3 is TGTGCCACCAGCAGAGATGGCCAGGGGTCCACTGAAGCTTTCTTT. Using reference TRBV15 and TRBJ1-1 for the parts outside the CDR3, the full variable domain is DAMVIQNPRYQVTQFGKPVTLSCSQTLNHNVMYWYQQKSSQAPKLLFHYYDKDFNNEADTPDNFQSRRPNTSFCFLDIRSPGLGDTAMYLCATSRDGQGSTEAFFGQGTRLTVV.